This paragraph reports one TCR beta chain. The antigen is undetermined. Per the study methods: Filtering differed for immunoSEQ, which gave only junction sequences without quality scores. Clones were read by immunoSEQ multiplex PCR, and TCRdb kept only the in-frame ones, dropping some. The V and J calls and clone size come from that table; D and trimming were worked out from the DNA. This sample carries about 1.4 million clones, roughly 96% of them seen once, and the ten largest clones take about 1%. The CDR3 runs to 15 residues. Germline CDR1 SNHLY, CDR2 FYNNEI. The ends lost 7 bases at V and 2 bases at J; junction bases unmatched: 4. The data are from a study of shared clonotypes between healthy human individuals. Notes on the study in general: The naive CD4 repertoires of a few donors were compared, and approximately 4.7% of clonotypes were shared.

HIV-negative, healthy adults without recent acute infections or vaccinations were the donors. The TCR sequence derives from a man aged 25-45 years in good health. The rearrangement joins TRBV2 to TRBJ2-5; 13 bases map to TRBD2. The source material was naive CD4+ T cells sorted from blood. The sample's subset: CD45RA+ positively selected. This CDR3 reads CASIGTSGTQETQYF. The CDR3 DNA is TGTGCCAGCATCGGGACTAGCGGGACTCAAGAGACCCAGTACTTC.